This T cell receptor (beta chain) was recorded in a study of blood T cell repertoires in COVID-19. Study in general: Samples representing acute and convalescent COVID-19 were sourced from the United States, Italy and Spain.

Participant age was about 18 to 89 years, and participants resided in roughly 25 US areas. Cohort assignment relied on participant-reported clinical history. In Cohort 3, a recovered donor had either two negative PCRs, clearance, or symptom resolution. Assay: immunoSEQ multiplex PCR; the TCRdb copy retains only in-frame clones and omits some. The repertoire includes about 270,000 clones, about 87% of them detected once, and less than 3% sits in the top ten. A single count supports this clone. The sequence was obtained from a woman aged 45-65 years who had recovered from COVID-19. The specimen sequenced was PBMCs or T cells enriched from blood (not recorded which).

CDR3 bases: TGTGCCAGCAGCTCCCAGGGTTACACAGATACGCAGTATTTT. Its translation: CASSSQGYTDTQYF. This chain links TRBV7-2 with TRBJ2-3; D may be TRBD1 (5 bases). Trimming took off 4 bases at V and 2 bases at J, with 10 bases between the two ends. From germline, CDR1 is SGHTA and CDR2 FQGNSA. The CDR3 runs to 14 residues. Drawing the rest from reference TRBV7-2 and TRBJ2-3, the complete variable domain is GAGVSQSPSNKVTEKGKDVELRCDPISGHTALYWYRQSLGQGLEFLIYFQGNSAPDKSGLPSDRFSAERTGGSVSTLTIQRTQQEDSAVYLCASSSQGYTDTQYFGPGTRLTVL.